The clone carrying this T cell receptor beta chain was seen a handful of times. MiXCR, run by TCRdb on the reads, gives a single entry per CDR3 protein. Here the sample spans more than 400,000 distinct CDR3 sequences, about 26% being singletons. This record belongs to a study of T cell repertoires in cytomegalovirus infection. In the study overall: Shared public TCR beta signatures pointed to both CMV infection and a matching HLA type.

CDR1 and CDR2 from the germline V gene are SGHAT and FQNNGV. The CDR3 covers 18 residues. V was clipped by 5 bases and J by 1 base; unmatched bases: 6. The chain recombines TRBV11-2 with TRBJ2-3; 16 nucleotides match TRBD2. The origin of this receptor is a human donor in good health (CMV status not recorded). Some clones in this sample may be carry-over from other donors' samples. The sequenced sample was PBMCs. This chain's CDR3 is CASSPGTSGRARTDTQYF. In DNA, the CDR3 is TGTGCCAGCAGCCCCGGGACTAGCGGGAGGGCTCGCACAGATACGCAGTATTTT. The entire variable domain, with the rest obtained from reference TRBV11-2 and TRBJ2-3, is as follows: EAGVAQSPRYKIIEKRQSVAFWCNPISGHATLYWYQQILGQGPKLLIQFQNNGVVDDSQLPKDRFSAERLKGVDSTLKIQPAKLEDSAVYLCASSPGTSGRARTDTQYFGPGTRLTVL.